This T cell receptor beta chain was captured by sequencing in a study of cytomegalovirus exposure and HLA in healthy donors. The CDR3 covers 16 residues. Germline CDR1 and CDR2: MDHEN and SYDVKM. V was pared by 11 bases and J by 0 bases, with 13 bases of the junction left unmatched. PCR was performed using 60 Vbeta and 13 Jbeta primers. Generated by immunoSEQ multiplex PCR, the TCRdb table keeps only in-frame clones and is missing some. The sample comprises 170,000 or so clones, around 70% of which are singletons, and roughly 3% rests with the top ten. The sequence was collected from a male donor in good health and CMV-seronegative. The rearrangement uses TRBV28 and TRBJ1-5, with 7 bases matching TRBD1. Material for sequencing was PBMCs. Here the CDR3 reads CAARIGGGNSNQPQHF. The CDR3 DNA follows: TGTGCCGCCCGGATAGGGGGCGGAAATAGCAATCAGCCCCAGCATTTT.